This TCR beta chain was sequenced during a study of kidney transplant recipient with SARS-CoV-2 infection. This clonotype was counted only a few times. This CDR3 comprises 14 residues. Germline-derived CDR1 and CDR2 are SGHAT and FQNNGV. After removal of 1 base from V and 5 bases from J, the junction contained 2 bases not matched to a gene. TCRdb ran MiXCR on the reads and lists one entry per CDR3 protein. The sample carries 200,000 to 300,000 distinct CDR3 sequences, 29% recorded once. V gene TRBV11-2 combines with J gene TRBJ2-5; 9 bases map to TRBD1. The TCR comes from a male patient aged 30 to 40 who had COVID-19 and was a kidney transplant recipient. Some T cells may be transferred from the graft donor. The material sequenced was a blood sample, taken at baseline and on roughly day 110 from a kidney transplant recipient. The CDR3 nucleotides are TGTGCCAGCAGCTTAGCAGACAGGGGGGAGACCCAGTACTTC. Protein sequence: CASSLADRGETQYF.